The sequence of this T cell receptor (beta chain) was determined in a study of blood T cell repertoires in COVID-19. Study summary: Samples of COVID-19 (acute and convalescent) were obtained from the United States, Italy and Spain. The analysed material was cDNA or gDNA that came from T cells, B-cell-depleted T cells, or PBMCs.

The V and J ends lost 5 bases and 8 bases, in that order; junction bases with no gene match: 6. The CDR3 consists of 13 residues. Germline V gene data show CDR1 as MDHEN and CDR2 as SYDVKM. Per the study methods: Reference gene primers were amplified, and this amplification served to estimate nucleated cell counts. Repertoires were generated with immunoSEQ multiplex PCR, while TCRdb's copy carries only in-frame clones and drops some. That table furnishes V, J and clone size, whereas the DNA furnished D and trimming. Here the sample spans 340,000 or so clones, 87% being singletons. The chain joins TRBV28 to TRBJ1-2, with 9 bases identical to TRBD1. The sequence derives from a man aged 45 to 65 with active or convalescent COVID-19. The source material was peripheral blood. CDR3 coding DNA: TGTGCCAGCAGTCCGTTGGACAGGGGAGGCTACACCTTC. This sequence encodes CASSPLDRGGYTF.